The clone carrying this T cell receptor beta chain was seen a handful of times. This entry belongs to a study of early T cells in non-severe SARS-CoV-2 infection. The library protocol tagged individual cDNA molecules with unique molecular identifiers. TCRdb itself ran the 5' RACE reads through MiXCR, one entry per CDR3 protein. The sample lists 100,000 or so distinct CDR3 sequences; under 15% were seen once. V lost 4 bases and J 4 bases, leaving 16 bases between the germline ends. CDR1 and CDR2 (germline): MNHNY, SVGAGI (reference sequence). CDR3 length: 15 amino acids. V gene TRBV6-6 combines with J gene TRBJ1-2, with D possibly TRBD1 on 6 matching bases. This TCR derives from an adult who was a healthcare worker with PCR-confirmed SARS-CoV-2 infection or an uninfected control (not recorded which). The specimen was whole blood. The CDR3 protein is CASSSATRDTYGYTF. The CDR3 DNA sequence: TGTGCCAGCAGTTCGGCCACCAGGGACACCTATGGCTACACCTTC.